This T cell receptor beta chain was retrieved from a study of blood T cell repertoires in COVID-19. About the research overall: The United States, Italy and Spain provided the acute and convalescent COVID-19 samples. T cells, B-cell-depleted T cells, or PBMCs supplied cDNA or gDNA.

Only in-frame clones appear in the TCRdb table, and some are missing; sequencing was by immunoSEQ multiplex PCR. The sample lists fewer than 250,000 clones; around four fifths were seen once. Looked up from germline, CDR1 is MDHEN and CDR2 is SYDVKM. The CDR3 contains 14 residues. J gave up 4 bases and V 4 bases, and 4 bases lay outside the gene matches. Sequenced sample: peripheral blood. This TCR derives from a woman between 65 and 79 years old with active or convalescent COVID-19. The V gene is TRBV28, the J gene TRBJ2-5; 9 bases align to TRBD1. For the CDR3, the DNA is TGTGCCAGCAGTTCTGGGACAGGGCGAGAGACCCAGTACTTC. It is translated as CASSSGTGRETQYF.